A single sample gave rise to the 16 T cell receptor beta chains below, sequenced in a study of response to subunit inactivated influenza vaccine. One entry per CDR3 protein results from TCRdb running MiXCR on the RT-PCR reads. In the table there are 860,000 or so distinct CDR3 sequences, approximately 21% of which are singletons. Specimen: PBMCs from blood, collected approximately 5 days after vaccination. Receptors originate from a man aged 50 to 59 who received an inactivated influenza vaccine.

This clonotype was found many times. This chain's CDR3 is CASSLTGGGTEAFF. CDR3 coding DNA: TGTGCCAGCAGTTTGACCGGGGGCGGAACTGAAGCTTTCTTT. The chain employs TRBV12-3 or TRBV12-4 and TRBJ1-1; possibly TRBD1 for D (6 bases). The CDR3 contains 14 residues. Trimming removed 3 bases from V and 5 bases from J, with 13 bases in between.

J is TRBJ1-2 and V is TRBV19, with 8 nucleotides matching TRBD1. The CDR3 covers 15 residues. Germline assignment: CDR1 LNHDA and CDR2 SQIVND (reference sequence). Germline trimming cut 7 bases from V and 4 bases from J; bases unmatched to any gene: 11. The CDR3 DNA is TGTGCCAGTATCCCCGGGACAGGATCTGGCTATGGCTACACCTTC. Translating it yields CASIPGTGSGYGYTF.

V usage is TRBV20-1 and J usage is TRBJ2-6; the match to TRBD2 covers 11 bases. This CDR3 is 16 amino acids long. The V gene end was trimmed by 4 bases and the J gene end by 4 bases; junction bases not matched to a gene: 6. CDR1 and CDR2 (germline): DFQATT, SNEGSKA (reference sequence). The CDR3 DNA sequence: TGCAGTGCTATACTAGCGGGAGCGCGCGGGGCCAACGTCCTGACTTTC. Its translation: CSAILAGARGANVLTF.

This clonotype was seen more than once but under ten times. The J gene is TRBJ2-1, the V gene TRBV15, with D perhaps assigned TRBD1 or TRBD2 (5 bases each). The germline CDR1 and CDR2 sequences are LNHNV and YYDKDF (reference sequence). This CDR3 has 14 amino acids. The V and J ends lost 0 bases and 6 bases respectively, with 9 bases between them. The CDR3 spells CATSRDKGSNEQFF. DNA for the CDR3: TGTGCCACCAGCAGAGATAAGGGGAGCAATGAGCAGTTCTTC.

This clonotype came up a few times. The chain employs TRBV20-1 and TRBJ2-1; 11 positions match TRBD2. CDR3 length: 15 amino acids. V shed 6 bases, J shed 3 bases, and the junction held 7 bases outside the gene matches. Germline V gives CDR1 DFQATT, CDR2 SNEGSKA (reference sequence). CDR3: CSARGLAANYNEQFF. In nucleotides, the CDR3 is TGCAGTGCGAGGGGACTAGCGGCAAACTACAATGAGCAGTTCTTC.

At least ten counts were recorded for this clonotype. This chain connects TRBV29-1 to TRBJ2-7; 10 bases map to TRBD2. The CDR3 consists of 13 residues. Germline loops: CDR1 SQVTM, CDR2 ANQGSEA. V was clipped by 4 bases and J by 7 bases; unmatched bases: 7. This chain's CDR3 is CSVGLAGVFEQYF. Written as DNA, the CDR3 is TGCAGCGTTGGGCTAGCGGGAGTGTTTGAGCAGTACTTC.

V and J are TRBV5-1 and TRBJ2-3; weak D call: TRBD2 (5 bases). This CDR3 has 16 residues. V was pared by 0 bases and J by 4 bases, with 15 bases between. Germline loops: CDR1 SGHRS, CDR2 YFSETQ. The CDR3 loop is CASSLGMASHPDTQYF. In DNA form, the CDR3 reads TGCGCCAGCAGCTTGGGAATGGCTAGCCATCCAGATACGCAGTATTTT.

This clonotype was recorded a few times. The rearrangement joins TRBV20-1 to TRBJ2-1; possibly TRBD1 for D (6 bases). CDR3 size: 13 residues. Between the trimmed V and J ends, which lost 3 bases and 2 bases, there was a span of 8 bases. In germline, CDR1 is DFQATT, CDR2 SNEGSKA (reference sequence). The CDR3 nucleotides read TGCAGTGCTAGGGGGGCCCCCTACAATGAGCAGTTCTTC. This encodes CSARGAPYNEQFF.

This clonotype was seen a handful of times. The chain joins TRBV15 to TRBJ2-5; D is uncertain. There are 12 residues in the CDR3. Germline assignment: CDR1 LNHNV and CDR2 YYDKDF (reference sequence). V gave up 0 bases and J gave up 7 bases, with 6 bases separating them. CDR3 coding DNA: TGTGCCACCAGCAGAGATGGATGGACCCAGTACTTC. This gives the protein CATSRDGWTQYF.

The table lists this clonotype with a few counts. The chain has TRBV28 and TRBJ2-7; D remains ambiguous. The CDR3 covers 14 residues. Germline V gene data show CDR1 as MDHEN and CDR2 as SYDVKM. V lost 5 bases to trimming and J lost 2 bases, with 13 bases between them. Here the CDR3 DNA reads TGTGCCAGCAGTCACCCACTTGGGGCCTACGAGCAGTACTTC. As protein: CASSHPLGAYEQYF.

This clonotype has more than one count but fewer than ten. DNA for the CDR3: TGCAGCGTTGCGAGGACAGGGACCAAGGATACGCAGTATTTT. This codes for CSVARTGTKDTQYF. The chain joins TRBV29-1 to TRBJ2-3; 8 positions match TRBD1. Germline lookup yields CDR1 SQVTM and CDR2 ANQGSEA. Losses at the gene ends were 4 bases for V and 6 bases for J; bases not matched to a gene: 9. The CDR3 is 14 residues long.

This chain links TRBV2 with TRBJ2-1; D unclear. Trimming cost V 7 bases and J 7 bases, with 5 bases left between them. This CDR3 is built from 10 residues. Germline lookup yields CDR1 SNHLY and CDR2 FYNNEI. CDR3 nucleotides: TGTGCCAGCATGGCTAATGAGCAGTTCTTC. This translates into CASMANEQFF.

This chain joins TRBV3-1 and TRBJ1-5; D is possibly TRBD1 (5 bases). The CDR3 length is 14 residues. V gave up 5 bases and J gave up 2 bases, with 10 bases separating them. Per the germline V gene, CDR1 is LGHDT and CDR2 is YNNKEL (reference sequence). DNA for the CDR3: TGTGCCAGCAGCGACGTCAGGGGCAATCAGCCCCAGCATTTT. Protein product: CASSDVRGNQPQHF.

This clonotype was detected only a few times. CDR3 amino acids: CASRLLAGNYEQYF. The CDR3 nucleotides are TGTGCCAGCAGACTACTAGCGGGGAACTACGAGCAGTACTTC. The chain employs TRBV27 and TRBJ2-7, with TRBD2 matching over 10 bases. Germline assignment: CDR1 MNHEY and CDR2 SMNVEV (reference sequence). Trimming at V came to 6 bases and at J to 3 bases, leaving 5 bases not matched to a gene. CDR3 length equals 14 residues.

The rearrangement joins TRBV6-5 to TRBJ1-5; unclear D gene. This CDR3 region has 12 residues. V gave up 5 bases and J gave up 4 bases, with 6 bases separating them. Germline-derived CDR1 and CDR2 are MNHEY and SVGAGI. The CDR3 protein is CASSPPNQPQHF. The CDR3 DNA follows: TGTGCCAGCAGTCCCCCTAATCAGCCCCAGCATTTT.

This chain joins TRBV11-2 and TRBJ2-5, with a weak D call TRBD2 (7 bases). V was pared by 5 bases and J by 0 bases, with 19 bases between. CDR1 is SGHAT, CDR2 FQNNGV, per germline. The CDR3 extends over 17 amino acids. This CDR3 reads CASSPSAAGAYQETQYF. DNA for the CDR3: TGTGCCAGCAGCCCATCGGCCGCGGGGGCTTACCAAGAGACCCAGTACTTC. Based on the CDR3 plus reference TRBV11-2 and TRBJ2-5, the full variable domain is EAGVAQSPRYKIIEKRQSVAFWCNPISGHATLYWYQQILGQGPKLLIQFQNNGVVDDSQLPKDRFSAERLKGVDSTLKIQPAKLEDSAVYLCASSPSAAGAYQETQYFGPGTRLLVL.